The sequence of this T cell receptor (beta chain) was determined in a study of blood T cells in healthy people across ages. Overall study findings and caveats: Getting older went along with TCR beta diversity per million T cells dropping roughly linearly. Estimates of diversity drawn from one million T cells were considered underestimates.

The CDR3 spans 17 residues. Germline V lookup: CDR1 SGHNT, CDR2 YYREEE (reference sequence). V was cut by 0 bases and J by 8 bases, with 21 bases left in between. About this clonotype itself: The antigen remains unidentified.

PCR was performed a second time for roughly 7 to 11 cycles using a sample-barcoded 5' primer and a J-beta primer mix. In TCRdb, the 5' RACE reads were re-called with MiXCR into one record per CDR3 protein. The table includes 1.5 million to 2 million distinct CDR3 sequences, roughly a third detected once. Sequencing was done on a sample of blood. The rearrangement uses TRBV5-4 and TRBJ2-1; possibly TRBD2 for D (6 bases). The receptor was isolated from a woman aged 25 to 45 in good health. This CDR3 reads CASSLGLGGARGDEQFF. DNA for the CDR3: TGTGCCAGCAGCTTGGGCCTGGGCGGGGCCCGAGGGGATGAGCAGTTCTTC.